This T cell receptor (beta chain) was identified during a study of neoadjuvant nivolumab and ipilimumab in lung cancer. Study results and caveats: Higher pretherapy blood TCR richness went with higher resected-tumor richness. Resected tumors had greater TCR richness and clonality than uninvolved lung. TCR receptors were sequenced in few samples. Only two of four nivolumab-treated tumors gained richness and clonality by surgery.

Germline lookup yields CDR1 LGHNA and CDR2 YNFKEQ. This CDR3 is built from 14 residues. Unmatched junction bases numbered 5, after V lost 4 bases and J lost 3 bases. Sequencing was performed with immunoSEQ multiplex PCR; in TCRdb, only in-frame clones are kept and a portion is missing. The data show 30,000 or so clones, about nine tenths seen once. As concerns this clone: Its cognate antigen is unknown.

The chain links TRBV4-2 to TRBJ2-7; TRBD2 matches at 8 bases. The material sequenced was peripheral blood, taken after neoadjuvant nivolumab, alone or with ipilimumab, at or shortly before surgery. This clonotype was obtained from an adult with non-small cell lung cancer. This chain's CDR3 is CASSPGLGDYEQYF. The CDR3 DNA reads as TGTGCCAGCAGCCCGGGACTAGGCGACTACGAGCAGTACTTC.